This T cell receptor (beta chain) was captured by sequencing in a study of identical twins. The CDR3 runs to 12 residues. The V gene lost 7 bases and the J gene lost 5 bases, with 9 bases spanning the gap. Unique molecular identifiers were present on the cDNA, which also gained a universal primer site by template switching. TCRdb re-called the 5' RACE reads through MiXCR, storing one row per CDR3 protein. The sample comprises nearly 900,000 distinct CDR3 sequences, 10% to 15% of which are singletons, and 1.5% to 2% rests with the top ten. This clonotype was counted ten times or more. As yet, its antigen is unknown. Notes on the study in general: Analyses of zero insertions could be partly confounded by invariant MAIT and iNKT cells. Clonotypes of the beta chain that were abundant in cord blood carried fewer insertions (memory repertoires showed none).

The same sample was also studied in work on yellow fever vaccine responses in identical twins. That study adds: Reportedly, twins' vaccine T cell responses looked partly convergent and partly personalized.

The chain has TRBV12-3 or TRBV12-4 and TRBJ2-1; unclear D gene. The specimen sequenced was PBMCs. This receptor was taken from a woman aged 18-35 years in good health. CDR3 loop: CASTLVHNEQFF. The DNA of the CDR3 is TGTGCCAGCACCTTAGTGCACAATGAGCAGTTCTTC.